The following is a T cell receptor beta chain sequence with its context. This sample is part of a study of T cell clones after liver transplantation. Study in general: A pre-transplant mixed lymphocyte reaction with TCRbeta sequencing defined graft-donor-reactive clones followed in post-transplant blood. HCV positivity affected three of eight recipients; the rest lacked autoimmune or viral indications. Tolerance: complete withdrawal held at least one year, liver enzymes staying within twice normal.

V was pared by 4 bases and J by 0 bases, with 7 bases between. In germline, CDR1 is MGHRA, CDR2 YSYEKL. This CDR3 has 13 residues. The method was immunoSEQ multiplex PCR; TCRdb's version includes in-frame clones alone and lacks a portion of them. Here the sample spans 51,000 or so clones, 70% to 90% being singletons. This chain uses TRBV4-1 with TRBJ2-7; D is uncertain. Sequences were derived from CD8+ T cells from blood, sampled 12 months after liver transplant. The clonotype comes from a human patient who received a liver transplant. The T cells may partly be graft donor cells. The CDR3 is CASSLQNSYEQYF. The CDR3 DNA sequence: TGCGCCAGCAGCCTGCAGAACTCCTACGAGCAGTACTTC.